This T cell receptor beta chain is drawn from a study of Graves' ophthalmopathy and Graves' hyperthyroidism. Amplifying from RNA transcripts, the study obtained TCR beta CDR3 regions. First-round RT-PCR with HTBI primers preceded a second-round multiplex PCR. Each CDR3 protein is one row after TCRdb ran MiXCR on the multiplex PCR reads. The sample has more than 1,000,000 distinct CDR3 sequences, about 40% seen once. The study recruited hyperthyroidism patients aged 18 to 65 who were newly diagnosed, under 2 months' duration. As diagnostic evidence, clinical symptoms, serum thyroxine, TRAb, thyroid ultrasound and orbital computed tomography were relied upon. General study points: Most expanded clonotypes in thyroid above 0.001 frequency also showed up in blood. The model's prediction of ophthalmopathy progression had approximately 71% sensitivity and approximately 77% specificity.

As for this clonotype: The antigen remains unidentified.

The source is an adult man with Graves' hyperthyroidism. The sequencing sample was made of peripheral blood or thyroid tissue (not recorded which).

The CDR3 DNA sequence: TGTGCCAGCAGCCAAGAGAGTGGCAGGGGAGGAGAGACCCAGTACTTC. Its translation is CASSQESGRGGETQYF. The V gene is TRBV7-9, the J gene TRBJ2-5; D possibly matches TRBD1 or TRBD2 (6 bases each). The germline V gene has CDR1 SEHNR and CDR2 FQNEAQ (reference sequence). Trimming pared 5 bases from V and 4 bases from J, leaving 20 bases between. The CDR3 runs to 16 residues.